This T cell receptor (beta chain) was profiled in a study of beta chain features in type 1 diabetes. Notes on the study in general: Patients with Type 1 diabetes showed moderately but significantly shorter TCRB CDR3s in all four CD4+ subsets. PCR, the amplification step, might favor shorter templates, equally in patients and controls.

Isolated RNA was reverse transcribed in full, so expressed TCRB transcripts were sequenced. The read count averaged about 3.6 million across naive, central memory and regulatory T cell samples. Generated by immunoSEQ multiplex PCR, the TCRdb table keeps only in-frame clones and is missing some. Among almost 350,000 clones, roughly 8% were seen once, and the ten largest hold more than 0.4%. Many counts were recorded for this clone. Its specificity is not known. Central memory, naive, regulatory and stem cell-like memory CD4+ cells were sorted by CD45RO/CCR7/CD25/CD127/CD95/CD27. The clonotype comes from a woman aged 18 to 35 in good health. What was sequenced was central memory CD4+ T cells from blood.

The CDR3 nucleotides are TGTGCCAGCAGCTTTAAAGGGTCAGATACGCAGTATTTT. This translates into CASSFKGSDTQYF. The chain links TRBV5-4 to TRBJ2-3; D gene uncertain. CDR1 and CDR2 (germline): SGHNT, YYREEE (reference sequence). There are 13 residues in the CDR3. Trimming shortened V by 2 bases and J by 4 bases, and 8 bases separated the two germline ends. Complete variable domain (other parts from reference TRBV5-4 and TRBJ2-3): ETGVTQSPTHLIKTRGQQVTLRCSSQSGHNTVSWYQQALGQGPQFIFQYYREEENGRGNFPPRFSGLQFPNYSSELNVNALELDDSALYLCASSFKGSDTQYFGPGTRLTVL.